Listed here are 2 T cell receptor beta chains from one sample, sequenced in a study of T cell responses to AZD1222 COVID-19 vaccine. The data were produced by immunoSEQ multiplex PCR, yet TCRdb's version contains in-frame clones alone and is incomplete. Seen here are 100,000 to 150,000 clones, more than 85% observed once, and the top ten hold approximately 10%. Sample: peripheral blood, taken on day 0 of AZD1222 vaccination. These receptors came from an adult in good health.

This sequence joins TRBV11-2 and TRBJ1-4, with 8 bases fitting TRBD1. Per germline, CDR1 SGHAT and CDR2 FQNNGV. V gave up 4 bases and J gave up 4 bases; unmatched junction bases: 11. The CDR3 runs 17 residues. This CDR3 is CASSSSPGQVYNEKLFF. CDR3 sequence (DNA): TGTGCCAGCAGCTCCTCCCCGGGACAGGTCTATAATGAAAAACTGTTTTTT.

V usage is TRBV27 and J usage is TRBJ1-1; maybe TRBD1 (5 bases). This CDR3 comprises 14 residues. Trimming pared 2 bases from V and 6 bases from J, leaving 13 bases between. Germline lookup yields CDR1 MNHEY and CDR2 SMNVEV (reference sequence). The CDR3 spells CASSLLGPRAEAFF. As DNA, the CDR3 is TGTGCCAGCAGTTTACTGGGGCCTCGGGCTGAAGCTTTCTTT.